These 24 T cell receptor beta chains originate from one sample sequenced in a study of CD8 T cells in ankylosing spondylitis. In TCRdb, the 5' RACE reads were re-called with MiXCR into one record per CDR3 protein. The data contain approximately 220,000 distinct CDR3 sequences, under 12% of them singletons. What was sequenced was blood, either unsorted or a sorted T cell fraction (not recorded which). These receptors originate from a male donor with ankylosing spondylitis or in good health (not recorded which).

V usage is TRBV11-2 and J usage is TRBJ2-5; a possible D gene is TRBD2 (6 bases). The length of the CDR3 is 17 residues. The germline gives CDR1 SGHAT, CDR2 FQNNGV. Trimming shortened V by 4 bases and J by 7 bases, and 25 bases separated the two germline ends. In DNA, the CDR3 is TGTGCCAGCAGCTCCCGCCTAGCGACTAAGGCCCCCGGGACCCAGTACTTC. This translates into CASSSRLATKAPGTQYF.

The chain is built from TRBV18 and TRBJ2-7, with TRBD2 as a possible D gene (5 bases). Germline assignment: CDR1 KGHSH and CDR2 LQKENI. This CDR3 is 14 amino acids long. The ends were cut back, 4 bases at V and 7 bases at J, with 17 bases in the middle. CDR3 in DNA: TGTGCCAGCTCACGCAGCGGAGGTACGGGGGAGCAGTACTTC. This codes for CASSRSGGTGEQYF. The whole variable domain, filled in from reference TRBV18 and TRBJ2-7, reads NAGVMQNPRHLVRRRGQEARLRCSPMKGHSHVYWYRQLPEEGLKFMVYLQKENIIDESGMPKERFSAEFPKEGPSILRIQQVVRGDSAAYFCASSRSGGTGEQYFGPGTRLTVT.

There are a few counts of this clonotype. The CDR3: CATSDSGTSGLNEQFF. CDR3 bases: TGTGCCACCAGTGATAGCGGGACTAGCGGACTCAATGAGCAGTTCTTC. The chain combines TRBV24-1 with TRBJ2-1; 11 bases line up with TRBD2. Germline CDR1 KGHDR, CDR2 SFDVKD. The J segment lost 6 bases and the V segment lost 3 bases, leaving 6 bases of the junction unmatched. The CDR3 spans 16 residues.

Many counts were recorded for this clonotype. V is TRBV12-3 or TRBV12-4 and J is TRBJ2-1; D remains ambiguous. The CDR3 is 12 residues long. V gave up 11 bases and J gave up 2 bases, with 10 bases separating them. The CDR3 DNA reads as TGTGCCTCCGGAAAAACCTACAATGAGCAGTTCTTC. Its translation: CASGKTYNEQFF.

V gene TRBV2 combines with J gene TRBJ2-1; TRBD2 is a possible D gene (5 bases). There are 14 residues in the CDR3. Germline CDR1 reads SNHLY; CDR2 reads FYNNEI. The V end was cut by 7 bases, the J end by 5 bases, with 15 bases between. CDR3 sequence: CASIPGWGNNEQFF. CDR3 bases: TGTGCCAGCATCCCGGGGTGGGGAAACAATGAGCAGTTCTTC.

In DNA form, the CDR3 reads TGCAGTGCTAGAGATCCCACAGGGGTGGTGAACACTGAAGCTTTCTTT. It yields the protein CSARDPTGVVNTEAFF. The V and J genes are TRBV20-1 and TRBJ1-1; the match to TRBD1 covers 7 bases. J gave up 0 bases and V 0 bases, and 7 bases lay outside the gene matches. The V gene's germline CDR1 is DFQATT and CDR2 SNEGSKA (reference sequence). The CDR3 is made up of 16 amino acids.

V gene TRBV20-1 combines with J gene TRBJ2-1, with D hard to call. CDR3 length: 10 residues. The germline V gene encodes CDR1 DFQATT and CDR2 SNEGSKA (reference sequence). As DNA, the CDR3 is TGCCGTCCCACGGTAAATGAGCAGTTCTTC. Amino acids: CRPTVNEQFF.

This sequence joins TRBV6-5 and TRBJ2-7; 10 bases agree with TRBD1. V lost 0 bases, J lost 4 bases, and 6 bases stayed unmatched. CDR1 and CDR2 from the germline V gene are MNHEY and SVGAGI. The CDR3 covers 16 residues. The CDR3 loop is CASSYSGGTGVYEQYF. CDR3 DNA: TGTGCCAGCAGTTACTCGGGAGGGACAGGGGTGTACGAGCAGTACTTC.

The chain combines TRBV19 with TRBJ2-1; a possible D gene is TRBD1 (5 bases). Germline V gives CDR1 LNHDA, CDR2 SQIVND (reference sequence). V shed 1 base and J shed 5 bases, with 6 bases lying between them. This CDR3 has 13 amino acids. The CDR3 spells CASSIVQDNEQFF. The CDR3 coding sequence is TGTGCCAGTAGTATAGTACAGGACAATGAGCAGTTCTTC.

This clonotype was recorded many times. The chain combines TRBV6-1 with TRBJ2-5, with a weak D call TRBD2 (5 bases). The CDR3 consists of 13 residues. V was pared by 8 bases and J by 5 bases, with 15 bases between. Germline V CDR1 and CDR2: MNHNS, SASEGT. Here the CDR3 reads CASQWARTETQYF. The CDR3 nucleotides are TGTGCCAGCCAGTGGGCGCGGACTGAGACCCAGTACTTC.

The V gene is TRBV7-3, the J gene TRBJ2-3; the D is unclear. The CDR3 sequence is 16 residues long. V was clipped by 5 bases and J by 0 bases, with 15 bases between them. The germline V gene has CDR1 SGHTA and CDR2 FQGTGA. CDR3 coding DNA: TGTGCCAGCAGCCTCCAAGGTCAGGTTAGCACAGATACGCAGTATTTT. Translating gives CASSLQGQVSTDTQYF.

The chain couples TRBV2 to TRBJ1-5, with 10 bases that match TRBD1. The CDR3 extends over 15 amino acids. V shed 3 bases and J 3 bases; nucleotides not matched to a gene: 2. The germline CDR1 and CDR2 sequences are SNHLY and FYNNEI. Here the CDR3 DNA reads TGTGCCAGCAGTGATGGGACAGGGGCCAATCAGCCCCAGCATTTT. It encodes CASSDGTGANQPQHF.

V usage is TRBV6-1 and J usage is TRBJ2-3, with 8 bases aligning to TRBD1. The CDR3 is 15 amino acids. The V and J ends lost 8 bases and 1 base, in that order; junction bases with no gene match: 8. Germline values: CDR1 MNHNS, CDR2 SASEGT. The CDR3 DNA is TGTGCCAGCGGCCTTCAGGGGGCGGGCACAGATACGCAGTATTTT. Translated: CASGLQGAGTDTQYF.

Ten or more counts support this clonotype. The V gene is TRBV10-3, the J gene TRBJ2-3; 9 bases match TRBD2. The CDR3 is made up of 15 amino acids. Germline V gives CDR1 ENHRY, CDR2 SYGVKD. With V trimmed by 5 bases and J by 5 bases, 8 bases remained unmatched. As DNA, the CDR3 is TGTGCCATCAGTTCCGCGGGGGGGCAAGGAGATACGCAGTATTTT. Protein sequence: CAISSAGGQGDTQYF.

This clonotype was counted ten times or more. The chain is built from TRBV12-3 or TRBV12-4 and TRBJ2-1; D may correspond to TRBD1 or TRBD2 (5 bases each). The CDR3 totals 15 residues. V was cut by 5 bases and J by 9 bases, with 20 bases left in between. The CDR3 DNA is TGTGCCAGCAGTGACCAATACCCGGGACCCGGTGAGCAGTTCTTC. Translation gives CASSDQYPGPGEQFF.

The V call is TRBV5-6, the J call TRBJ1-5; D is perhaps TRBD1 (5 bases). The V gene lost 2 bases and the J gene lost 11 bases, with 17 bases spanning the gap. There are 14 residues in the CDR3. CDR1 is SGHDT, CDR2 YYEEEE, per germline. In nucleotides, the CDR3 is TGTGCCAGCAGCTTCGGGACCGGTTTAGGGGCCCAGCATTTT. This codes for CASSFGTGLGAQHF.

This clonotype was detected ten times or more. The chain is built from TRBV7-2 and TRBJ2-2; tentative D call: TRBD2 (5 bases). Looked up from germline, CDR1 is SGHTA and CDR2 is FQGNSA. Trimming pared 4 bases from V and 8 bases from J, leaving 17 bases between. The CDR3 sequence is 15 residues long. As DNA, the CDR3 is TGTGCCAGCAGCTCCGTTCTCGCGGGTCAGGGGGAGCTGTTTTTT. Protein product: CASSSVLAGQGELFF. Full variable domain (outside the CDR3, taken from reference TRBV7-2 and TRBJ2-2): GAGVSQSPSNKVTEKGKDVELRCDPISGHTALYWYRQSLGQGLEFLIYFQGNSAPDKSGLPSDRFSAERTGGSVSTLTIQRTQQEDSAVYLCASSSVLAGQGELFFGEGSRLTVL.

The chain links TRBV5-1 to TRBJ2-3, with 9 bases that match TRBD2. Per the germline V gene, CDR1 is SGHRS and CDR2 is YFSETQ. The V and J ends lost 2 bases and 2 bases, in that order; junction bases with no gene match: 6. The CDR3 covers 16 residues. The DNA of the CDR3 is TGCGCCAGCAGCTTCCAGCGGGGGGATTCCACAGATACGCAGTATTTT. Residues: CASSFQRGDSTDTQYF.

This clonotype is medium-sized within its sample. The chain joins TRBV20-1 to TRBJ2-1; D assignment may be TRBD1 or TRBD2 (6 bases each). Germline loops: CDR1 DFQATT, CDR2 SNEGSKA (reference sequence). Trimming removed 4 bases from V and 9 bases from J, with 19 bases in between. This CDR3 contains 14 residues. In DNA form, the CDR3 reads TGCAGTGCTAAGGGGGACGCGCGGGGTTTTGAGCAGTTCTTC. Translating gives CSAKGDARGFEQFF.

The gene calls are TRBV20-1 and TRBJ2-7; D is ambiguous. V was pared by 0 bases and J by 10 bases, with 10 bases between. The germline V gene encodes CDR1 DFQATT and CDR2 SNEGSKA (reference sequence). This CDR3 has 11 residues. This chain's CDR3 is CSARDLPVQYF. The CDR3 DNA is TGCAGTGCTAGAGATCTCCCTGTTCAGTACTTC.

This chain uses TRBV7-9 with TRBJ1-2; 8 bases align to TRBD1. CDR1 and CDR2 from the germline V gene are SEHNR and FQNEAQ (reference sequence). The CDR3 covers 14 residues. V was clipped by 5 bases and J by 4 bases; unmatched bases: 6. CDR3 coding DNA: TGTGCCAGCAGCCCCGGACAGGGCCTCTATGGCTACACCTTC. This translates into CASSPGQGLYGYTF.

This clonotype was found many times. The chain has TRBV5-1 and TRBJ2-7, with 7 bases aligning to TRBD1. The germline V gene has CDR1 SGHRS and CDR2 YFSETQ. The CDR3 extends over 15 amino acids. Unmatched junction bases numbered 7, after V lost 4 bases and J lost 0 bases. This chain's CDR3 is CASSPGTVASYEQYF. CDR3 bases: TGCGCCAGCAGCCCCGGGACAGTCGCCTCCTACGAGCAGTACTTC.

At least ten counts were recorded for this clonotype. The chain links TRBV7-3 to TRBJ2-1; 8 positions agree with TRBD2. The V gene's germline CDR1 is SGHTA and CDR2 FQGTGA. CDR3 length: 12 residues. V lost 8 bases to trimming and J lost 14 bases; unmatched junction nucleotides: 11. Here the CDR3 reads CASAPGGGKEFF. CDR3 in DNA: TGTGCCAGCGCCCCCGGGGGGGGTAAAGAGTTCTTC.

The sample holds many counts of this clonotype. The V gene is TRBV7-6, the J gene TRBJ2-1; TRBD2 aligns across 8 bases. V was clipped by 5 bases and J by 4 bases; unmatched bases: 7. Germline CDR1 SGHVS, CDR2 FNYEAQ. CDR3 length: 15 residues. The CDR3 is CASSQDGGVYNEQFF. The CDR3 DNA is TGTGCCAGCAGCCAGGACGGGGGGGTTTACAATGAGCAGTTCTTC. Together with reference TRBV7-6 and TRBJ2-1, the CDR3 gives the full variable domain: GAGVSQSPRYKVTKRGQDVALRCDPISGHVSLYWYRQALGQGPEFLTYFNYEAQQDKSGLPNDRFSAERPEGSISTLTIQRTEQRDSAMYRCASSQDGGVYNEQFFGPGTRLTVL.